What follows is one T cell receptor (beta chain) and its context. The data stem from a study of response to subunit inactivated influenza vaccine. Using its own MiXCR run on the RT-PCR reads, TCRdb lists one record per CDR3 protein. Of 650,000 to 800,000 distinct CDR3 sequences in the sample, about 15% were seen once. CDR1 and CDR2 from the germline V gene are LGHNA and YNFKEQ. The CDR3 runs 14 residues. Trimming cost V 4 bases and J 2 bases, with 11 bases left between them. This clonotype was obtained from a man over 45 who received an inactivated influenza vaccine. The sample was PBMCs from blood, taken 14 to 15 days before vaccination. This rearrangement joins TRBV4-2 to TRBJ2-5; D is ambiguous. The CDR3 loop reads CASSPGSNQETQYF. Written as DNA, the CDR3 is TGTGCCAGCAGCCCAGGTTCTAATCAAGAGACCCAGTACTTC.